Shown below are 6 T cell receptor beta chains from a single sample sequenced in a study of Ad26.COV2.S vaccination and SARS-CoV-2 variants. Here immunoSEQ multiplex PCR was the method, and the copy in TCRdb shows in-frame clones only, minus some. In the table there are 500,000 or so clones, around nine tenths of which are singletons. The treatment denotes: roughly 20 received Ad26.COV2.S at low or high dose, single or two shots; about 5 received placebo; per-sample allocation not given. The samples were gathered on day 63 after the first injection of vaccine or placebo. The sequencing used peripheral blood, collected in a trial of Ad26.COV2.S vaccine versus placebo. The receptor source for this set is a person between 18 and 59 years old who received the Ad26.COV2.S COVID-19 vaccine or a placebo.

This clone has just a few counts. CDR3 protein: CASLRAGELFF. The CDR3 region has the DNA TGTGCCAGCCTTCGTGCCGGGGAGCTGTTTTTT. This rearrangement joins TRBV28 to TRBJ2-2; D gene unclear. CDR3 size: 11 residues. Trimming shortened V by 8 bases and J by 6 bases, and 7 bases separated the two germline ends. Germline CDR1 and CDR2: MDHEN and SYDVKM.

The chain carries TRBV3-1 (or the pseudogene TRBV3-2) and TRBJ2-7; 7 bases agree with TRBD2. Germline-derived CDR1 and CDR2 are LGHDT and YNNKEL (reference sequence). The trim removed 2 bases at V and 4 bases at J, leaving 26 bases unmatched. CDR3 length: 21 amino acids. Written as DNA, the CDR3 is TGTGCCAGCAGCCAATCACCTCGGGGTGTTGGGCCGGTAGCGGGTTATTACGAGCAGTACTTC. Its protein is CASSQSPRGVGPVAGYYEQYF.

The chain has TRBV9 and TRBJ2-1, with a possible D match to TRBD2 (6 bases). V was shortened by 4 bases and J by 3 bases, with 14 bases between the two germline ends. CDR1 is SGDLS and CDR2 is YYNGEE in the germline V gene. The CDR3 contains 15 residues. DNA for the CDR3: TGTGCCAGCAGCCGCGAGGGACTTCTCTACAATGAGCAGTTCTTC. Translated, it gives CASSREGLLYNEQFF.

This sequence joins TRBV6-2 or TRBV6-3 and TRBJ1-1; D remains unclear. The CDR3 spans 12 residues. V was clipped by 5 bases and J by 4 bases, with 8 bases between them. CDR1 and CDR2 (germline): MNHEY, SVGEGT. The CDR3 reads CASSLPLTEAFF. The DNA for the CDR3 is TGTGCCAGCAGTCTCCCCCTCACTGAAGCTTTCTTT.

The V and J genes are TRBV3-1 (or the pseudogene TRBV3-2) and TRBJ2-1; D is uncertain. Germline assignment: CDR1 LGHDT and CDR2 YNNKEL (reference sequence). The ends were cut back, 1 base at V and 3 bases at J, with 10 bases in the middle. This CDR3 has 15 amino acids. This chain's CDR3 is CASSQVGKGYNEQFF. In DNA, the CDR3 is TGTGCCAGCAGCCAAGTTGGCAAAGGCTACAATGAGCAGTTCTTC.

This chain connects TRBV5-1 to TRBJ2-1; 7 positions agree with TRBD1. The V segment lost 0 bases and the J segment 7 bases; nucleotides outside the gene matches: 1. CDR3 size: 13 residues. The germline CDR1 and CDR2 sequences are SGHRS and YFSETQ. For the CDR3, the DNA is TGCGCCAGCAGCTTGGGGGGACAGAATGAGCAGTTCTTC. Its protein product is CASSLGGQNEQFF.